The 29 T cell receptor beta chains given below trace back to one sample, sequenced in a study of cytomegalovirus exposure and HLA in healthy donors. The primer mix had 60 Vbeta and 13 Jbeta primers. Sequencing used immunoSEQ multiplex PCR; TCRdb keeps in-frame clones, though not all of them. This sample carries 200,000 to 250,000 clones, 60% to 80% of them seen once, and the ten largest clones take under 2%. Sequencing was done on a sample of PBMCs. These receptors were collected from a woman aged 25 to 45 in good health and CMV-seronegative.

The chain employs TRBV30 and TRBJ1-2, with 8 bases aligning to TRBD1. V lost 0 bases and J lost 4; bases outside the gene matches: 7. Germline V lookup: CDR1 GTSNPN, CDR2 SVGIG (reference sequence). The CDR3 has 15 residues. Here the CDR3 DNA reads TGTGCCTGGAGTGTATTTTACAGGGGGGGCTATGGCTACACCTTC. It is translated as CAWSVFYRGGYGYTF. The variable domain in full, with the rest retrieved from reference TRBV30 and TRBJ1-2, is SQTIHQWPATLVQPVGSPLSLECTVEGTSNPNLYWYRQAAGRGLQLLFYSVGIGQISSEVPQNLSASRPQDRQFILSSKKLLLSDSGFYLCAWSVFYRGGYGYTFGSGTRLTVV.

Notes on this clone: Its ends do not fully match the called genes, so a read error is possible. The chain uses TRBV5-1 and TRBJ2-3, with TRBD2 matching 7 bases. The CDR3 spans 16 residues. The germline V gene encodes CDR1 SGHRS and CDR2 YFSETQ. The CDR3 DNA follows: TGCGTCAGCAGCGTCGGGTCTGGCGGGAGAGCAGATACGCAGTATTTT. Residues: CVSSVGSGGRADTQYF.

The chain recombines TRBV21-1 with TRBJ2-7; the table calls TRBD2, which could not be checked here. TRBV21-1 is tagged as a pseudogene. The CDR3 runs 20 residues. Here the CDR3 DNA reads TGTGCCAGCAGCGCCCCCGGGGGGGAGACTAGCGGGAGCCGAGCCTACGAGCAGTACTTC. Translation gives CASSAPGGETSGSRAYEQYF.

This clone was seen only a few times. V is TRBV10-3 and J is TRBJ1-5; 7 bases fit TRBD1. This CDR3 comprises 12 residues. J lost 5 bases, V lost 5 bases, and 0 bases had no gene match. CDR1 ENHRY and CDR2 SYGVKD come from the germline V gene. The CDR3 protein is CAISTGDQPQHF. The CDR3 nucleotides read TGTGCCATCAGTACAGGGGATCAGCCCCAGCATTTT.

The rearrangement links TRBV7-9 to TRBJ2-4, with TRBD2 as a possible D gene (6 bases). Germline V gene data show CDR1 as SEHNR and CDR2 as FQNEAQ (reference sequence). Between the trimmed V and J ends, which lost 4 bases and 6 bases, there was a span of 10 bases. The CDR3 sequence is 13 residues long. This CDR3 is CASSSRGANIQYF. CDR3 sequence (DNA): TGTGCCAGCAGCTCACGCGGGGCAAACATTCAGTACTTC.

This chain uses TRBV29-1 with TRBJ1-2; TRBD1 agrees at 7 bases. The CDR3 is 11 amino acids. Germline assignment: CDR1 SQVTM and CDR2 ANQGSEA. The J segment lost 3 bases and the V segment lost 7 bases, leaving 2 bases of the junction unmatched. As DNA, the CDR3 is TGCAGCGCCGGGACAGACTATGGCTACACCTTC. Its translation is CSAGTDYGYTF.

This clone was seen a single time. The rearrangement joins TRBV19 to TRBJ2-1; 8 nucleotides line up with TRBD2. The V gene's germline CDR1 is LNHDA and CDR2 SQIVND (reference sequence). Trimming removed 7 bases from V and 6 bases from J; junction bases left unmatched: 8. The CDR3 has 14 residues. The DNA of the CDR3 is TGTGCCAGTACGTTCGGGAGGGCCTCCAATGAGCAGTTCTTC. As protein: CASTFGRASNEQFF.

The rearrangement joins TRBV19 to TRBJ1-2; D is undetermined. The ends were cut back, 3 bases at V and 6 bases at J, with 17 bases in the middle. The CDR3 is made up of 15 amino acids. Germline V CDR1 and CDR2: LNHDA, SQIVND (reference sequence). CDR3 nucleotides: TGTGCCAGTAGTATTAGGCAGACTCACTATCATGGCTACACCTTC. The encoded protein is CASSIRQTHYHGYTF.

CDR3 bases: TGTGCCAGTAGTAGGGGGACAGGAAATAGCAATCAGCCCCAGCATTTT. Encoded protein: CASSRGTGNSNQPQHF. V and J are TRBV19 and TRBJ1-5; 8 bases are shared with TRBD1. The CDR3 extends over 16 amino acids. Trimming cost V 4 bases and J 0 bases; bases outside gene matches: 5. The germline V gene encodes CDR1 LNHDA and CDR2 SQIVND (reference sequence).

The CDR3 spells CASSLELTGSDYEQYF. CDR3 in DNA: TGTGCCAGCAGCTTAGAGTTAACAGGGTCTGATTACGAGCAGTACTTC. This sequence joins TRBV11-2 and TRBJ2-7; D is perhaps TRBD1 (6 bases). The CDR3 spans 16 residues. V gave up 0 bases and J gave up 4 bases, with 16 bases separating them. The germline V gene encodes CDR1 SGHAT and CDR2 FQNNGV.

This chain uses TRBV15 with TRBJ2-3; 8 bases align to TRBD2. Trimming removed 8 bases from V and 3 bases from J; junction bases left unmatched: 13. Germline CDR1 and CDR2: LNHNV and YYDKDF (reference sequence). The CDR3 loop spans 16 amino acids. In DNA, the CDR3 is TGTGCCACCGGGGATGACGGGAGGGCCGTTACAGATACGCAGTATTTT. Translated, it gives CATGDDGRAVTDTQYF.

V usage is TRBV11-1 and J usage is TRBJ2-1; the D gene is possibly TRBD1 (6 bases). Looked up from germline, CDR1 is SGHAT and CDR2 is FQDESV (reference sequence). V gave up 4 bases and J gave up 6 bases, with 16 bases separating them. This CDR3 is built from 15 residues. CDR3 coding DNA: TGTGCCAGCAGCTACCGTTGGGGGCGGTGCAATGAGCAGTTCTTC. Translated: CASSYRWGRCNEQFF.

The V gene is TRBV4-1, the J gene TRBJ2-7, with 10 bases identical to TRBD1. Per germline, CDR1 MGHRA and CDR2 YSYEKL. The J segment lost 5 bases and the V segment lost 1 base, leaving 8 bases of the junction unmatched. CDR3 length: 16 residues. In nucleotides, the CDR3 is TGCGCCAGCAGCCAAGTAGCCGGGACAGGGGAACACGAGCAGTACTTC. This encodes CASSQVAGTGEHEQYF.

The V gene is TRBV7-8, the J gene TRBJ2-7; D is possibly TRBD1 (6 bases). V shed 1 base and J shed 2 bases, with 18 bases lying between them. Germline V gene sequence: CDR1 SGHVS, CDR2 FQNEAQ. This CDR3 spans 17 amino acids. CDR3 in DNA: TGTGCCAGCAGCTTAGAGGGTTGGACAGCCTTAACCTACGAGCAGTACTTC. Protein: CASSLEGWTALTYEQYF. Supplemented by reference TRBV7-8 and TRBJ2-7, the full variable domain reads GAGVSQSPRYKVAKRGQDVALRCDPISGHVSLFWYQQALGQGPEFLTYFQNEAQLDKSGLPSDRFFAERPEGSVSTLKIQRTQQEDSAVYLCASSLEGWTALTYEQYFGPGTRLTVT.

The chain couples TRBV9 to TRBJ2-3, with TRBD2 identical over 10 bases. V lost 0 bases and J lost 5; bases outside the gene matches: 6. CDR1 and CDR2 (germline): SGDLS, YYNGEE. There are 16 residues in the CDR3. The DNA of the CDR3 is TGTGCCAGCAGCGTAGACGCTAGCGGGGGAATAGATACGCAGTATTTT. Its protein product is CASSVDASGGIDTQYF.

This chain uses TRBV19 with TRBJ1-1, with D unresolved. Trimming removed 1 base from V and 3 bases from J, with 9 bases in between. Germline CDR1 LNHDA, CDR2 SQIVND (reference sequence). This CDR3 region has 14 residues. The CDR3 loop is CASSIVHMDTEAFF. As DNA, the CDR3 is TGTGCCAGTAGTATAGTCCACATGGACACTGAAGCTTTCTTT.

This chain connects TRBV14 to TRBJ2-7; 10 bases are a match to TRBD1. Germline CDR1 reads SGHDN; CDR2 reads FVKESK. This CDR3 comprises 16 residues. The V gene end was trimmed by 4 bases and the J gene end by 4 bases; junction bases not matched to a gene: 10. CDR3 amino acids: CASSRLPGQGRYEQYF. CDR3 bases: TGTGCCAGCAGCCGCTTGCCGGGACAGGGGCGGTACGAGCAGTACTTC.

This clone was found once. The chain is built from TRBV10-3 and TRBJ1-1; D ambiguous. The CDR3 spans 13 residues. V shed 3 bases and J shed 3 bases, with 8 bases lying between them. Germline V gene sequence: CDR1 ENHRY, CDR2 SYGVKD. The CDR3 DNA reads TGTGCCATCAGTGATACTTTGCACACTGAAGCTTTCTTT. Translating gives CAISDTLHTEAFF.

V is TRBV19 and J is TRBJ2-3, with 15 bases identical to TRBD2. Trimming took 4 bases from V and 4 from J; bases not matched to a gene: 3. Germline V lookup: CDR1 LNHDA, CDR2 SQIVND (reference sequence). This CDR3 is 16 amino acids long. The CDR3 here is CASSTGTSGRPDTQYF. The CDR3 coding sequence is TGTGCCAGTAGTACGGGGACTAGCGGGAGGCCAGATACGCAGTATTTT.

This clone was picked up a small number of times. J is TRBJ2-2 and V is TRBV19; 10 nucleotides match TRBD2. CDR3 length: 14 residues. Trimming took 7 bases from V and 3 from J; bases not matched to a gene: 2. Germline V CDR1 and CDR2: LNHDA, SQIVND (reference sequence). DNA for the CDR3: TGTGCCAGTAAGCTAGCGGGAGACACCGGGGAGCTGTTTTTT. As protein: CASKLAGDTGELFF.

With respect to this clone: This sample includes further DNA sequences coding for the same CDR3. The chain links TRBV30 to TRBJ1-6; the D gene is possibly TRBD1 (5 bases). This CDR3 region has 14 residues. Germline-derived CDR1 and CDR2 are GTSNPN and SVGIG (reference sequence). Between the trimmed V and J ends, which lost 0 bases and 5 bases, there was a span of 8 bases. DNA for the CDR3: TGTGCCTGGAGTGTGACAGTAGATAATTCACCCCTCCACTTT. The encoded protein is CAWSVTVDNSPLHF.

The chain recombines TRBV6-5 with TRBJ2-7, with TRBD2 identical over 13 bases. In germline, CDR1 is MNHEY, CDR2 SVGAGI. With 6 bases clipped from V and 2 bases from J, the junction kept 1 base outside the gene matches. The CDR3 is 14 residues long. CDR3 nucleotide sequence: TGTGCCAGCAGGGGACTAGCGGGAACCTACGAGCAGTACTTC. This encodes CASRGLAGTYEQYF.

V usage is TRBV19 and J usage is TRBJ2-6; 10 bases fit TRBD2. Germline V gene sequence: CDR1 LNHDA, CDR2 SQIVND (reference sequence). This CDR3 contains 19 residues. V shed 5 bases, J shed 0 bases, and the junction held 10 bases outside the gene matches. The CDR3 DNA is TGTGCCAGTAGTCTTGCGGATCTAGCGGGGGTCTCTGGGGCCAACGTCCTGACTTTC. It codes for CASSLADLAGVSGANVLTF.

This rearrangement joins TRBV9 to TRBJ2-1, with 14 bases matching TRBD2. Germline V gene sequence: CDR1 SGDLS, CDR2 YYNGEE. The length of the CDR3 is 15 residues. The V and J ends lost 5 bases and 7 bases, in that order; junction bases with no gene match: 5. This CDR3 reads CASRDGTSGSNEQFF. The CDR3 coding sequence is TGTGCCAGCAGAGACGGGACTAGCGGGAGTAATGAGCAGTTCTTC. Complete variable domain (other parts from reference TRBV9 and TRBJ2-1): DSGVTQTPKHLITATGQRVTLRCSPRSGDLSVYWYQQSLDQGLQFLIQYYNGEERAKGNILERFSAQQFPDLHSELNLSSLELGDSALYFCASRDGTSGSNEQFFGPGTRLTVL.

This clone has a handful of counts. This chain joins TRBV6-1 and TRBJ1-2; D might be TRBD1 (5 bases). CDR1 and CDR2 from the germline V gene are MNHNS and SASEGT. With 2 bases removed from V and 4 bases from J, the gap between germline ends came to 14 bases. The CDR3 has 15 amino acids. The CDR3 coding sequence is TGTGCCAGCAGTGAATCTACAGGATCTATCTATGGCTACACCTTC. Translated, it gives CASSESTGSIYGYTF.

This clone was recorded a few times. V is TRBV10-2 and J is TRBJ2-7; 9 bases fit TRBD2. The V and J ends lost 7 bases and 4 bases, in that order; junction bases with no gene match: 5. Germline assignment: CDR1 WSHSY and CDR2 SAAADI. The CDR3 extends over 13 amino acids. CDR3 amino acids: CASKRGLAYEQYF. For the CDR3, the DNA is TGCGCCAGCAAAAGGGGACTAGCTTACGAGCAGTACTTC.

This clone was seen only a few times. This chain joins TRBV7-6 and TRBJ2-2; tentative D call: TRBD1 (8 bases). Germline CDR1 is SGHVS and CDR2 is FNYEAQ. V was pared by 5 bases and J by 5 bases, with 15 bases between. The CDR3 contains 15 residues. The CDR3 nucleotides are TGTGCCAGCAGCATCACAGGGGGAGGGACCGGGGAGCTGTTTTTT. This sequence encodes CASSITGGGTGELFF.

The CDR3 here is CASSPTDRNIQYF. The CDR3, as DNA: TGTGCCAGCAGCCCTACGGACAGAAACATTCAGTACTTC. The chain employs TRBV5-8 and TRBJ2-4, with D possibly matching TRBD1 (6 bases). Trimming took 4 bases from V and 6 from J, leaving 11 bases between them. This CDR3 has 13 amino acids. The germline V gene has CDR1 SGHTS and CDR2 YDEGEE.

The chain carries TRBV19 and TRBJ2-1; 11 bases are shared with TRBD2. The J segment lost 12 bases and the V segment lost 0 bases, leaving 7 bases of the junction unmatched. Germline V gene sequence: CDR1 LNHDA, CDR2 SQIVND (reference sequence). This CDR3 has 15 amino acids. As DNA, the CDR3 is TGTGCCAGTAGTATAGAGGGTAGCGGGAGGGGGGGGCAGTTCTTC. It specifies CASSIEGSGRGGQFF.